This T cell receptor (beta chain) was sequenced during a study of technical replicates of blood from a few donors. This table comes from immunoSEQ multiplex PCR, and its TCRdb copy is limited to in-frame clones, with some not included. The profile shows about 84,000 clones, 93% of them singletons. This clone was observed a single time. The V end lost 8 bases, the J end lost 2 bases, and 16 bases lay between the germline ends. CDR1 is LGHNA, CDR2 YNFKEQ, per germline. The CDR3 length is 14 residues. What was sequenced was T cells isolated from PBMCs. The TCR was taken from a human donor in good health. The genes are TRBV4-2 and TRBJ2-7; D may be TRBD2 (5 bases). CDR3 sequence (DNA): TGTGCCAGCGGCGAGGGCGGATTCACCTACGAGCAGTACTTC. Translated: CASGEGGFTYEQYF.